The rows below give T cell receptor beta chains drawn from one sample of a study of T cells in Graves' hyperthyroidism and ophthalmopathy. From the multiplex PCR reads, TCRdb called clonotypes with MiXCR, one entry per CDR3 protein. Altogether fewer than 900,000 distinct CDR3 sequences are present, 16% being singletons, with the ten largest covering around 8%. Material: blood. The receptors shown here come from a man between 18 and 35 years old with Graves' hyperthyroidism. Both conserved end residues are part of each CDR3. A D gene is named only where the DNA matches it firmly. Size values are once, few and many counts, or a class for expanded clones, and some rows have none.

abundance: .; d_gene: TRBD2; j_gene: TRBJ2-5; v_gene: TRBV29-1; CDR3aa: CSAPGLELVETQYF; CDR3nt: TGCAGCGCTCCGGGACTAGAATTGGTAGAGACCCAGTACTTC
abundance: .; d_gene: TRBD1; j_gene: TRBJ2-2; v_gene: TRBV6-1; CDR3aa: CASTRDSNTGELFF; CDR3nt: TGTGCCAGCACCAGGGACAGCAACACCGGGGAGCTGTTTTTT
abundance: .; d_gene: TRBD1; j_gene: TRBJ1-2; v_gene: TRBV20-1; CDR3aa: CSASRSLDRGLGYTF; CDR3nt: TGCAGTGCTAGTAGGTCCCTTGACAGGGGGCTTGGCTACACCTTC
abundance: many; d_gene: .; j_gene: TRBJ2-5; v_gene: TRBV28; CDR3aa: CASGGATQYF; CDR3nt: TGTGCCAGCGGAGGCGCGACCCAGTACTTC
abundance: few; d_gene: TRBD2; j_gene: TRBJ2-1; v_gene: TRBV12-3/TRBV12-4; CDR3aa: CASSLYSGRENEQFF; CDR3nt: TGTGCCAGCAGTTTATATAGCGGGAGGGAAAATGAGCAGTTCTTC
abundance: many; d_gene: .; j_gene: TRBJ2-7; v_gene: TRBV20-1; CDR3aa: CSAAGTREEQYF; CDR3nt: TGCAGTGCTGCCGGGACACGGGAAGAGCAGTACTTC
abundance: many; d_gene: TRBD1; j_gene: TRBJ1-3; v_gene: TRBV28; CDR3aa: CASSYRGRNTIYF; CDR3nt: TGTGCCAGCAGTTACAGGGGGCGTAACACCATATATTTT
abundance: few; d_gene: .; j_gene: TRBJ2-2; v_gene: TRBV7-3; CDR3aa: CASSQRTRGTGELFF; CDR3nt: TGTGCCAGCAGCCAACGAACTAGGGGGACCGGGGAGCTGTTTTTT
abundance: .; d_gene: TRBD1; j_gene: TRBJ1-4; v_gene: TRBV20-1; CDR3aa: CSAGQYEKLFF; CDR3nt: TGCAGTGCGGGACAGTATGAAAAACTGTTTTTT
abundance: .; d_gene: .; j_gene: TRBJ1-4; v_gene: TRBV10-3; CDR3aa: CAISEVQGWEKLFF; CDR3nt: TGTGCCATCAGTGAAGTACAGGGATGGGAAAAACTGTTTTTT
abundance: few; d_gene: .; j_gene: TRBJ1-4; v_gene: TRBV7-9; CDR3aa: CASSLPGGAWGKLFF; CDR3nt: TGTGCCAGCAGCCTTCCTGGGGGGGCGTGGGGAAAACTGTTTTTT
abundance: many; d_gene: .; j_gene: TRBJ2-7; v_gene: TRBV15; CDR3aa: CATSRETDYEQYF; CDR3nt: TGTGCCACCAGCAGAGAAACGGACTACGAGCAGTACTTC
abundance: .; d_gene: TRBD1; j_gene: TRBJ1-5; v_gene: TRBV11-2; CDR3aa: CASSLDGARTGNQPQHF; CDR3nt: TGTGCCAGCAGCTTAGATGGGGCAAGGACAGGGAACCAGCCCCAGCATTTT
abundance: many; d_gene: .; j_gene: TRBJ1-4; v_gene: TRBV20-1; CDR3aa: CSAEWGPGKLFF; CDR3nt: TGCAGTGCTGAATGGGGGCCAGGAAAACTGTTTTTT
abundance: .; d_gene: TRBD2; j_gene: TRBJ2-1; v_gene: TRBV10-3; CDR3aa: CAISRTSGTSEQFF; CDR3nt: TGTGCCATCAGTAGGACTAGCGGGACTAGTGAGCAGTTCTTC
abundance: .; d_gene: .; j_gene: TRBJ2-2; v_gene: TRBV9; CDR3aa: CASSVGVERTGELFF; CDR3nt: TGTGCCAGCAGCGTAGGTGTGGAGCGGACCGGGGAGCTGTTTTTT